These 25 T cell receptor beta chains came from one sample sequenced in a study of immune cell composition in non-small cell lung cancer. Assay used: immunoSEQ multiplex PCR; TCRdb lists only in-frame clones, some missing. The profile covers a few thousand clones, with over 75% appearing a single time and 9% to 10% taken by the ten largest. The sample was lung tumor tissue. These receptors all come from a human donor with non-small cell lung cancer.

The gene calls are TRBV2 and TRBJ2-2; tentative D call: TRBD1 (6 bases). CDR1 and CDR2 from the germline V gene are SNHLY and FYNNEI. V was clipped by 10 bases and J by 4 bases, with 10 bases between them. CDR3 length equals 12 residues. The CDR3 region is CANRAPTGELFF. The CDR3 DNA sequence: TGTGCCAACAGGGCCCCCACCGGGGAGCTGTTTTTT.

As to this clone: Germline is not matched at one junction end, which may reflect a read error. This chain links TRBV7-7 with TRBJ1-3; weak D call: TRBD1 (5 bases). The CDR3 spans 14 residues. Looked up from germline, CDR1 is SSHAT and CDR2 is FNYEAQ (reference sequence). In DNA, the CDR3 is TGTGCTAGCAGGCGGGACGAGAATCGAAACACCATATATTTT. Amino acid sequence: CASRRDENRNTIYF.

The CDR3 loop reads CASSSSYYSNQPQHF. The DNA for the CDR3 is TGTGCCAGCAGCTCCTCTTACTATAGCAATCAGCCCCAGCATTTT. The rearrangement joins TRBV7-9 to TRBJ1-5; no definite D call. The CDR3 covers 15 residues. Germline V gene sequence: CDR1 SEHNR, CDR2 FQNEAQ (reference sequence). Trimming removed 4 bases from V and 0 bases from J, with 10 bases in between.

The gene calls are TRBV5-4 and TRBJ2-3; D is uncertain. The CDR3 loop spans 12 amino acids. Trimming shortened V by 2 bases and J by 6 bases, and 7 bases separated the two germline ends. CDR1 and CDR2 (germline): SGHNT, YYREEE (reference sequence). CDR3 DNA: TGTGCCAGCAGCTTCGAGGTGGATACGCAGTATTTT. Its translation is CASSFEVDTQYF.

The rearrangement joins TRBV28 to TRBJ1-1, with 12 bases aligning to TRBD1. With V trimmed by 3 bases and J by 10 bases, 12 bases remained unmatched. Germline loops: CDR1 MDHEN, CDR2 SYDVKM. The CDR3 sequence is 16 residues long. CDR3 DNA sequence: TGTGCCAGCAGTTTCTCGGGACAGGGGGCTGGATTGGGAGCTTTCTTT. Encoded protein: CASSFSGQGAGLGAFF.

The table lists this clone with a few counts. The J gene is TRBJ1-1, the V gene TRBV4-3, with a possible D match to TRBD1 (6 bases). Trimming cost V 2 bases and J 5 bases, with 18 bases left between them. This CDR3 region has 16 residues. CDR1 LGHNA and CDR2 YSLEER come from the germline V gene. CDR3 region: CASSQSDRPQLTEAFF. CDR3 DNA sequence: TGCGCCAGCAGCCAATCCGACAGGCCGCAATTGACTGAAGCTTTCTTT.

This clone counts as large (0.1 to 1%). The rearrangement joins TRBV27 to TRBJ2-4; 9 bases align to TRBD1. V was pared by 3 bases and J by 10 bases, with 10 bases of the junction left unmatched. From germline, CDR1 is MNHEY and CDR2 SMNVEV (reference sequence). CDR3 length: 15 amino acids. As DNA, the CDR3 is TGTGCCAGCAGTTTTACCGGGACAGGGACCCTAATTCAGTACTTC. It codes for CASSFTGTGTLIQYF.

V is TRBV7-2 and J is TRBJ2-7; D is unresolved. Looked up from germline, CDR1 is SGHTA and CDR2 is FQGNSA. CDR3 length equals 14 residues. Trimming shortened V by 1 base and J by 1 base, and 8 bases separated the two germline ends. The CDR3 sequence is CASSLGLRSYEQYF. DNA for the CDR3: TGTGCCAGCAGCTTAGGGTTGCGTTCCTACGAGCAGTACTTC.

The chain links TRBV11-2 to TRBJ1-2; D ambiguous. This CDR3 region has 13 residues. The ends were cut back, 5 bases at V and 9 bases at J, with 16 bases in the middle. CDR1 and CDR2 (germline): SGHAT, FQNNGV. The CDR3 sequence: CASSLISAQSYTF. The CDR3 DNA is TGTGCCAGCAGCCTAATTAGCGCCCAGAGCTACACCTTC.

The V and J genes are TRBV7-2 and TRBJ2-3; D gene uncertain. This CDR3 region has 12 residues. Germline V gene data show CDR1 as SGHTA and CDR2 as FQGNSA. V dropped 4 bases and J dropped 5 bases, with 7 bases sitting between them. The CDR3 here is CASSSFVDTQYF. The DNA of the CDR3 is TGTGCCAGCAGCTCGTTCGTAGATACGCAGTATTTT.

V and J are TRBV28 and TRBJ1-4; tentative D call: TRBD1 (6 bases). The CDR3 sequence is 16 residues long. Germline lookup yields CDR1 MDHEN and CDR2 SYDVKM. V was shortened by 9 bases and J by 7 bases, with 24 bases between the two germline ends. The CDR3 loop reads CASRTFNRVSPEKLFF. The CDR3 coding sequence is TGTGCCAGTCGAACTTTCAACAGGGTGTCACCTGAAAAACTGTTTTTT.

The chain uses TRBV6-1 and TRBJ1-1; D is possibly TRBD1 (6 bases). With 3 bases removed from V and 10 bases from J, the gap between germline ends came to 18 bases. Germline V gene lookup returns CDR1 MNHNS and CDR2 SASEGT. The CDR3 is 14 amino acids. The CDR3: CASSDSPETGIAFF. The DNA of the CDR3 is TGTGCCAGCAGTGACTCCCCGGAGACAGGTATAGCTTTCTTT.

This chain joins TRBV7-2 and TRBJ2-1; 8 bases map to TRBD2. CDR1 is SGHTA and CDR2 is FQGNSA in the germline V gene. The CDR3 contains 15 residues. The V gene end was trimmed by 2 bases and the J gene end by 9 bases; junction bases not matched to a gene: 9. This CDR3 reads CASSLTSGQLGEQFF. The CDR3 coding sequence is TGTGCCAGCAGCTTAACTAGCGGCCAATTAGGTGAGCAGTTCTTC.

This clone was detected once. J is TRBJ1-5 and V is TRBV6-6; maybe TRBD1 (5 bases). The length of the CDR3 is 13 residues. V was pared by 5 bases and J by 6 bases, with 11 bases between. CDR1 and CDR2 (germline): MNHNY, SVGAGI (reference sequence). CDR3 amino acids: CASSPLGGQPQHF. CDR3 DNA: TGTGCCAGCAGTCCCCTGGGGGGTCAGCCCCAGCATTTT.

The chain has TRBV10-3 and TRBJ2-1; 8 nucleotides match TRBD2. V was clipped by 8 bases and J by 4 bases; unmatched bases: 7. Germline V gene data show CDR1 as ENHRY and CDR2 as SYGVKD. The CDR3 runs to 14 residues. The CDR3 bases are TGTGCCATCGGGTACGGGAGGGAATACAATGAGCAGTTCTTC. Its translation is CAIGYGREYNEQFF.

This clone was seen a single time. The rearrangement joins TRBV19 to TRBJ1-1; 12 nucleotides line up with TRBD1. The CDR3 spans 16 residues. V was pared by 5 bases and J by 5 bases, with 9 bases of the junction left unmatched. CDR1 LNHDA and CDR2 SQIVND come from the germline V gene (reference sequence). The CDR3 sequence: CASSSDWDRGRTEAFF. CDR3 sequence (DNA): TGTGCCAGTAGTTCGGATTGGGACAGGGGGCGGACTGAAGCTTTCTTT.

The gene calls are TRBV21-1 and TRBJ2-7; whether TRBD1, the table's D call, matches the DNA was not checked. TRBV21-1 is designated a pseudogene. The CDR3 totals 12 residues. CDR3 nucleotide sequence: TGTGCCAGCAGCAGACAGGGTTACGAGCAGTACTTC. Protein: CASSRQGYEQYF.

The chain links TRBV28 to TRBJ1-1, with TRBD1 as a possible D gene (5 bases). The ends were cut back, 9 bases at V and 4 bases at J, with 12 bases in the middle. The length of the CDR3 is 12 residues. From germline, CDR1 is MDHEN and CDR2 SYDVKM. The CDR3 sequence: CASRGDTTEAFF. In nucleotides, the CDR3 is TGTGCCAGTCGGGGGGATACCACTGAAGCTTTCTTT.

This chain joins TRBV10-2 and TRBJ2-1; 8 nucleotides line up with TRBD2. The CDR3 covers 14 residues. Germline V CDR1 and CDR2: WSHSY, SAAADI. V trimming: 6 bases; J trimming: 6 bases; junction bases outside the gene matches: 7. CDR3 bases: TGCGCCAGCAGCCTGAGCGGGAGAGGCAATGAGCAGTTCTTC. Translated, it gives CASSLSGRGNEQFF.

The chain joins TRBV11-1 to TRBJ2-2; 7 bases fit TRBD2. V gave up 1 base and J gave up 4 bases; unmatched junction bases: 9. The CDR3 is 17 residues long. The germline gives CDR1 SGHAT, CDR2 FQDESV (reference sequence). The CDR3 protein is CASSLGLGRVATGELFF. The CDR3 bases are TGTGCCAGCAGCTTAGGACTGGGGAGGGTGGCCACCGGGGAGCTGTTTTTT.

V is TRBV5-6 and J is TRBJ2-7; the D is unclear. The ends were cut back, 5 bases at V and 1 base at J, with 13 bases in the middle. CDR3 length equals 14 residues. Germline V gene lookup returns CDR1 SGHDT and CDR2 YYEEEE. CDR3 sequence reads: CASRRTWFSYEQYF. The DNA of the CDR3 is TGTGCCAGCAGGCGCACCTGGTTTTCCTACGAGCAGTACTTC.

The chain combines TRBV28 with TRBJ2-1; 9 bases agree with TRBD2. V lost 1 base and J lost 7; bases outside the gene matches: 14. The CDR3 contains 18 residues. CDR1 and CDR2 from the germline V gene are MDHEN and SYDVKM. CDR3 bases: TGTGCCAGCAGTTTATCCGCACCGGGGGCTAGCGGGATGAATGAGCAGTTCTTC. It is translated as CASSLSAPGASGMNEQFF.

V usage is TRBV19 and J usage is TRBJ1-1; no reliable D call. The CDR3 runs to 12 residues. Per the germline V gene, CDR1 is LNHDA and CDR2 is SQIVND (reference sequence). Trimming pared 3 bases from V and 5 bases from J, leaving 7 bases between. CDR3 residues: CASSMAGTEAFF. CDR3 bases: TGTGCCAGTAGTATGGCGGGAACTGAAGCTTTCTTT.

This chain uses TRBV6-5 with TRBJ1-6; 9 positions match TRBD1. V was pared by 6 bases and J by 11 bases, with 11 bases of the junction left unmatched. Per germline, CDR1 MNHEY and CDR2 SVGAGI. The CDR3 totals 15 residues. The CDR3 nucleotides read TGTGCCAGCAGCCGGGACAGGGATCTTCGGGCACCCCTCCACTTT. Translation gives CASSRDRDLRAPLHF.

A few counts support this clone. The chain carries TRBV7-9 and TRBJ1-2; no clear D. The V end lost 3 bases, the J end lost 4 bases, and 6 bases lay between the germline ends. CDR1 SEHNR and CDR2 FQNEAQ come from the germline V gene (reference sequence). This CDR3 comprises 12 residues. The CDR3 loop is CASSFPVYGYTF. CDR3 in DNA: TGTGCCAGCAGCTTCCCAGTCTATGGCTACACCTTC.